This TCR beta chain was found in a study of spatial heterogeneity in lung cancer. Study as a whole: Each distinct TCR and UMI combination averaged more than ten appearances in raw reads. Study outcomes and limitations: The study found ubiquitous expanded tumor TCRs in blood more at resection than follow-up.

Time point reported: sample taken at primary tumor resection. Researchers sequenced whole RNA taken from tumor, nontumor lung or frozen PBMC without sorting. The donor group consisted of roughly 70 patients who had untreated, early-stage non-small cell lung cancer. The table lists this clonotype with many counts. Antigen unknown. TCRdb re-called the 5' RACE reads through MiXCR, storing one row per CDR3 protein. The sample includes around 30,000 distinct CDR3 sequences, about 8.1% of them seen just once. The CDR3 has 16 residues. V was trimmed by 4 bases and J by 1 base, leaving 15 bases between them. Germline V gives CDR1 SEHNR, CDR2 FQNEAQ (reference sequence).

The material was PBMCs, obtained at surgery. The genes are TRBV7-9 and TRBJ2-3; possibly TRBD1 for D (5 bases). The TCR comes from a female donor with early-stage non-small cell lung cancer. As DNA, the CDR3 is TGTGCCAGCAGCTCCCCCTACAGGCATCGCACAGATACGCAGTATTTT. This translates into CASSSPYRHRTDTQYF.